Detailed here is one T cell receptor (beta chain). Its antigen remains unidentified. Measured with immunoSEQ multiplex PCR; TCRdb has only the in-frame clones, and not every one. In the table there are about 93,000 clones, about 86% of which are singletons. V was pared by 4 bases and J by 4 bases, with 7 bases of the junction left unmatched. Germline V gene lookup returns CDR1 SGDLS and CDR2 YYNGEE. The CDR3 is 15 residues long. The data originate from a study of T cell responses to AZD1222 COVID-19 vaccine. Study-wide results and caveats: When two AZD1222 doses had been given, Spike-specific TCR breadth and depth rose. Every sample of the repertoires postdated the peak T cell response. White British ancestry dominated among donors, who included more females, and clonal diversity was possibly underestimated.

The V gene is TRBV9, the J gene TRBJ2-2; 7 nucleotides line up with TRBD1. This TCR derives from an adult in good health. The sequenced sample was peripheral blood, obtained on day 0 of AZD1222 vaccination. The CDR3 loop is CASSPTGSGTGELFF. The CDR3 bases are TGTGCCAGCAGCCCGACAGGGTCGGGCACCGGGGAGCTGTTTTTT.